This T cell receptor beta chain appears in the sequencing data of a study of blood T cell repertoires in COVID-19. Overall study: Material from acute and convalescent COVID-19 was sourced from the United States, Italy and Spain.

From germline, CDR1 is SGHTA and CDR2 FQGNSA. The CDR3 contains 15 residues. Trimming took off 1 base at V and 3 bases at J, with 11 bases between the two ends. Clones were read by immunoSEQ multiplex PCR, and TCRdb kept only the in-frame ones, dropping some. In the table there are tens of thousands of clones, around 79% of which are singletons. The source material was peripheral blood. The chain uses TRBV7-2 and TRBJ2-3; tentative D call: TRBD1 (6 bases). The TCR originated in a human donor in a cohort sampled during active COVID-19. The CDR3 region is CASSLDQGSTDTQYF. The CDR3 coding sequence is TGTGCCAGCAGCTTAGATCAGGGGTCGACAGATACGCAGTATTTT. Filled out from reference TRBV7-2 and TRBJ2-3, the complete variable domain reads GAGVSQSPSNKVTEKGKDVELRCDPISGHTALYWYRQSLGQGLEFLIYFQGNSAPDKSGLPSDRFSAERTGGSVSTLTIQRTQQEDSAVYLCASSLDQGSTDTQYFGPGTRLTVL.